One sample yielded the 2 T cell receptor beta chains listed below, sequenced in a study of T cell clusters in autoimmune cytopenias. One tube held mixed TRB-A and TRB-B primer pools for touch-down PCR. Reanalyzing the multiplex PCR reads, TCRdb keeps one entry per CDR3 protein, without DNA. The listing contains 860 or so distinct CDR3 sequences. Tens of thousands of genome equivalents of blood DNA were amplified for TRB. A further study also used this sample, focusing on T cell repertoires in aging, cancer and after chemotherapy.

The sequenced sample was peripheral blood. The source is a human donor with chronic lymphocytic leukemia.

The rearrangement links TRBV7-9 to TRBJ2-1; TCRdb's D call of TRBD1 is untestable without DNA. Germline-derived CDR1 and CDR2 are SEHNR and FQNEAQ (reference sequence). The CDR3 is made up of 19 amino acids. The CDR3: CASSSPTGRFVVSYNEQFF.

This chain links TRBV20-1 with TRBJ2-3; TCRdb outputs TRBD1, but without DNA this stays unchecked. CDR1 and CDR2 from the germline V gene are DFQATT and SNEGSKA (reference sequence). The CDR3 sequence is 15 residues long. CDR3 protein: CSARIDSSVAPGQYF.